The entry that follows covers one T cell receptor (beta chain) sequence. The source of the sample is a study of blood T cell repertoires in COVID-19. Per the original data handling: Reference gene primer amplification yielded estimated nucleated cell counts. Assay used: immunoSEQ multiplex PCR; TCRdb lists only in-frame clones, some missing. The DNA was the basis for D and trimming; V, J and clone size are from that table. The repertoire has about 100,000 clones, about 89% of them found once; the top ten carry more than 0.85%. The germline V gene encodes CDR1 LGHDT and CDR2 YNNKEL (reference sequence). V was shortened by 1 base and J by 4 bases, with 10 bases between the two germline ends. The CDR3 has 14 residues.

The J gene is TRBJ1-1, the V gene TRBV3-1 (or the pseudogene TRBV3-2); D might be TRBD1 (6 bases). Sequencing was carried out using peripheral blood. This TCR came from a man in his fifties or sixties with acute or convalescent COVID-19. The CDR3 DNA reads as TGTGCCAGCAGCCAAGTAGGGGGTAGCACTGAAGCTTTCTTT. Translation gives CASSQVGGSTEAFF.